This TCR beta chain was profiled in a study of blood T cell repertoires in COVID-19. In germline, CDR1 is SGHNT, CDR2 YYREEE (reference sequence). V lost 0 bases and J lost 8; bases outside the gene matches: 8. The CDR3 runs 15 residues. Method: immunoSEQ multiplex PCR; TCRdb's copy keeps in-frame clones and lacks some. The sample has over 200,000 clones, about 84% seen once; the top ten hold under 2%. This chain uses TRBV5-4 with TRBJ1-2; 9 nucleotides agree with TRBD1. The sequencing input was PBMCs or T cells enriched from blood (not recorded which). This sequence originates from a man aged 55-75 years who had recovered from COVID-19. CDR3 nucleotide sequence: TGTGCCAGCAGCTTGGGGGGCGACAGGGGGAGAGGCTACACCTTC. It translates to CASSLGGDRGRGYTF.